A selection of T cell receptor beta chains follows, all from one sample in a study of cytomegalovirus exposure and HLA in healthy donors. The protocol was immunoSEQ multiplex PCR, while the TCRdb copy is restricted to in-frame clones and leaves out a portion. The repertoire holds 200,000 or so clones, 75% to 95% seen once, with about 1% in the top ten. What was sequenced was PBMCs. The receptor set was obtained from a woman between 18 and 29 years old in good health and CMV-seronegative. The CDR3 runs from the conserved cysteine through the conserved F or W. The D gene is left open where the match is weak. Only some rows state a clone size, as once, few, many or a class for expanded clones.

J gene,clone size,D gene,V gene,CDR3 DNA,CDR3 protein
TRBJ1-2,NA,TRBD1,TRBV2,TGTGCCAGCAAGGACAGGGTGAACTATGGCTACACCTTC,CASKDRVNYGYTF
TRBJ1-4,NA,NA,TRBV6-1,TGTGCCACCGTGGAAACCAGGGAAAAACTGTTTTTT,CATVETREKLFF
TRBJ1-1,few,NA,TRBV9,TGTGCCAGCAGCGTAGTGGGGGGGAACACTGAAGCTTTCTTT,CASSVVGGNTEAFF
TRBJ2-5,NA,NA,TRBV19,TGTGCCAGTACCCCCGGGGTGGTTGGAGAGACCCAGTACTTC,CASTPGVVGETQYF
TRBJ2-2,NA,NA,TRBV7-2,TGTGCCAGCAGCTCGAAACCAGGGACCGGGGAGCTGTTTTTT,CASSSKPGTGELFF
TRBJ1-3,NA,NA,TRBV7-3,TGTGCCAGCAGCTTGGGGGGTGCCAACACCATATATTTT,CASSLGGANTIYF
TRBJ2-3,once,NA,TRBV27,TGTGCCAGCACCCAGGGGTCAGATACGCAGTATTTT,CASTQGSDTQYF
TRBJ2-7,NA,TRBD2,TRBV7-2,TGTGCCAGCAGCTTAGATAGCGGGGGCCACTACGAGCAGTACTTC,CASSLDSGGHYEQYF
TRBJ2-7,once,TRBD2,TRBV30,TGTGCCTGGAATGCCCCTAAAAGCGGGAGGGCGTACGAGCAGTACTTC,CAWNAPKSGRAYEQYF
TRBJ2-7,NA,NA,TRBV5-6,TGTGCCAGCAGCACTGAGGCTCGGGAGTTCTCCTACGAGCAGTACTTC,CASSTEAREFSYEQYF
TRBJ2-2,NA,NA,TRBV18,TGTGCCAGCTCACCAGCCGGGGCTAGCGTTACCGGGGAGCTGTTTTTT,CASSPAGASVTGELFF
TRBJ2-3,NA,TRBD2,TRBV9,TGTGCCAGCAGCTCTCGGACTAGCGGGAGGGACAGCACAGATACGCAGTATTTT,CASSSRTSGRDSTDTQYF
TRBJ1-2,NA,TRBD1,TRBV5-6,TGTGCCAGCAGTATACGTCGGACAGGGAACTATGGCTACACCTTC,CASSIRRTGNYGYTF
TRBJ2-7,NA,TRBD2,TRBV19,TGTGCCAGTAGGGTAGCGGGAGGGGACACCTACGAGCAGTACTTC,CASRVAGGDTYEQYF
TRBJ1-3,NA,NA,TRBV28,TGTGCCAGCACTTCCGCCCGCGGGGGAAACACCATATATTTT,CASTSARGGNTIYF
TRBJ1-4,NA,TRBD1,TRBV27,TGTGCCAGCAGTAGGACAGGGGGGATAACTAATGAAAAACTGTTTTTT,CASSRTGGITNEKLFF
TRBJ1-1,NA,TRBD1,TRBV27,TGTGCCAGCAGTGCCCGACGCCCCGACAGGGGCTTTATGAACACTGAAGCTTTCTTT,CASSARRPDRGFMNTEAFF
TRBJ1-1,few,NA,TRBV7-9,TGTGCCAGCAGCTTGCCGACAGGCTGGGGCACTGAAGCTTTCTTT,CASSLPTGWGTEAFF
TRBJ2-1,NA,NA,TRBV23-1,TGCGCCAGCAGTCAATCGCGTCGCAGCGCACATCCCAGGGGTGAGCAGTTCTTC,CASSQSRRSAHPRGEQFF
TRBJ1-4,NA,NA,TRBV28,TGTGCCAGTAGAGCTTTCGGACAAACTAATGAAAAACTGTTTTTT,CASRAFGQTNEKLFF
TRBJ2-7,NA,NA,TRBV13,TGTGCCAGCAGCTTAATAGACCTAGACGAGCAGTACTTC,CASSLIDLDEQYF
TRBJ1-1,NA,NA,TRBV27,TGTGCCAGCAGTCCTCCCGGGAGATACACTGAAGCTTTCTTT,CASSPPGRYTEAFF
TRBJ2-7,once,TRBD2,TRBV10-2,TGCGCCAGCAGTGAGTACATCTCCCAGCGGGGGTACGAGCAGTACTTC,CASSEYISQRGYEQYF
TRBJ1-4,NA,NA,TRBV5-1,TGCGCCAGCAGCTTGGAGGGGCAGATTAATGAAAAACTGTTTTTT,CASSLEGQINEKLFF
TRBJ2-1,NA,TRBD1,TRBV19,TGTGCCAGTAGTGATGGACAGGACAATGAGCAGTTCTTC,CASSDGQDNEQFF
TRBJ2-2,NA,NA,TRBV6-1,TGTGCCAGCAGTGAAGAGCCCCTCGCTAGTGCTAACACCGGGGAGCTGTTTTTT,CASSEEPLASANTGELFF
TRBJ2-7,once,TRBD2,TRBV19,TGTGCCAGTAGTACGCTAGCGGGAGGACGTGAGCAGTACTTC,CASSTLAGGREQYF
TRBJ1-1,NA,NA,TRBV6-6,TGTGCCAGCAGTTACTCGAGGGCAGGGGCAACTGAAGCTTTCTTT,CASSYSRAGATEAFF
TRBJ1-5,NA,NA,TRBV5-1,TGCGCCAGCAGCCCCACAGGTGGCGGTCGGCCCCAGCATTTT,CASSPTGGGRPQHF
TRBJ2-1,NA,TRBD1,TRBV9,TGTGCCAGCAGCGTACTCCCGGGACAGAACAATGAGCAGTTCTTC,CASSVLPGQNNEQFF
TRBJ2-2,NA,TRBD1,TRBV5-1,TGCGCCAGCAGCTTGGCCGAGCGGCAGGGGGTCGGGGAGCTGTTTTTT,CASSLAERQGVGELFF
TRBJ1-5,NA,TRBD1,TRBV29-1,TGCAGCGTTGGGACAGGGTTAGATCAGCCCCAGCATTTT,CSVGTGLDQPQHF
TRBJ2-7,NA,TRBD1,TRBV2,TGTGCCAAACGGACAGGGAACGAGCAGTACTTC,CAKRTGNEQYF
TRBJ1-1,NA,TRBD1,TRBV19,TGTGCCAGTAGTATAGGACAGGGGAACACTGAAGCTTTCTTT,CASSIGQGNTEAFF
TRBJ1-1,NA,NA,TRBV29-1,TGCAGCGTCCGAGTAGGGGGTAACACTGAAGCTTTCTTT,CSVRVGGNTEAFF
TRBJ1-1,NA,TRBD1,TRBV6-6,TGTGCCAGCACCTTGACAGGGGAGTTTTCTGAAGCTTTCTTT,CASTLTGEFSEAFF
TRBJ2-1,once,TRBD2,TRBV7-2,TGTGCCAGCATCCCACCGGCGGGAGTTTACAATGAGCAGTTCTTC,CASIPPAGVYNEQFF
TRBJ1-2,few,NA,TRBV10-1,TGCGCCAGCAGTGAGTCGCAGGCTCCCTATGGCTACACCTTC,CASSESQAPYGYTF
TRBJ2-1,NA,TRBD2,TRBV11-2,TGTGCCAGCAGCTTCCGTGGGACTAGCGAAAATGAGCAGTTCTTC,CASSFRGTSENEQFF
TRBJ1-2,medium-sized,TRBD1,TRBV5-4,TGTGCCAGCAGCTTGTGGGACAGCGTACAATATGGGGAGACCTTC,CASSLWDSVQYGETF
TRBJ2-7,NA,TRBD2,TRBV9,TGTGCCAGCAGCCCGACCCCCGGGACTAGTACCTACGAGCAGTACTTC,CASSPTPGTSTYEQYF
TRBJ2-5,NA,NA,TRBV2,TGTGCCAGCAACAGTAAAGAGACCCAGTACTTC,CASNSKETQYF
TRBJ2-5,NA,NA,TRBV7-9,TGTGCCAGCAGCCGCCCTCCGACCACAGGGCTTTGGGTACAAGAGACCCAGTACTTC,CASSRPPTTGLWVQETQYF
TRBJ2-7,NA,TRBD1,TRBV11-2,TGTGCCAGCAGCTTAGGGACAGGGTCCTACGAGCAGTACTTC,CASSLGTGSYEQYF
TRBJ1-1,NA,NA,TRBV7-9,TGTGCCAGCAGCCTCAGGGGTGTGAACACTGAAGCTTTCTTT,CASSLRGVNTEAFF
TRBJ2-7,few,TRBD2,TRBV15,TGTGCCACCAGCAGAGGCAACCAGAGGGGACTAGCGCCACCCACTAGCTACGAGCAGTACTTC,CATSRGNQRGLAPPTSYEQYF
TRBJ1-2,NA,TRBD1,TRBV27,TGTGCCAGCAGGAGACCGGGACAGGGGAGCCTGGCCTTC,CASRRPGQGSLAF
TRBJ2-5,NA,NA,TRBV9,TGTGCCAGCAGCGCTTCCCAAGAGACCCAGTACTTC,CASSASQETQYF
TRBJ2-7,once,TRBD1,TRBV27,TGTGCCAGCAGAAGACAGGGGGTCTACGAGCAGTACTTC,CASRRQGVYEQYF
TRBJ2-7,NA,NA,TRBV11-2,TGTGCCAGCAGCTCCCAGCTTAGTCGGGTACTTGATCGCGAGCAGTACTTC,CASSSQLSRVLDREQYF
TRBJ2-7,NA,TRBD1,TRBV7-4,TGTGCCAGCAGCACCCGGGACAGGGGGCTGTTGTGGGACGAGCAGTACTTC,CASSTRDRGLLWDEQYF